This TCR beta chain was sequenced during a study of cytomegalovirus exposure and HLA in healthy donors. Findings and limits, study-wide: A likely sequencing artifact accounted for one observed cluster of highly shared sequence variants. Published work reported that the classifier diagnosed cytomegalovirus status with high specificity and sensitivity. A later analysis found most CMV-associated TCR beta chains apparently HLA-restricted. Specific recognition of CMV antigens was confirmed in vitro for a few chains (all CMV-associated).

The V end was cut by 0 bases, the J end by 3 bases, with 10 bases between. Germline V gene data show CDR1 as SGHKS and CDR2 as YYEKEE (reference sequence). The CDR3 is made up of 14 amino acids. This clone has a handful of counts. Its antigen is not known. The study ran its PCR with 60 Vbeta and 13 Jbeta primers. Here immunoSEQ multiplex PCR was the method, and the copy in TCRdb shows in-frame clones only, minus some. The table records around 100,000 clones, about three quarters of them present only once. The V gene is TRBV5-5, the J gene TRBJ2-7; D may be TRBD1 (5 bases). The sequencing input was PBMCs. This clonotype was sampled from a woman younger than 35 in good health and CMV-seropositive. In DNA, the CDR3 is TGTGCCAGCAGCTTGGGGGGCACTGGCTACGAGCAGTACTTC. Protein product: CASSLGGTGYEQYF.